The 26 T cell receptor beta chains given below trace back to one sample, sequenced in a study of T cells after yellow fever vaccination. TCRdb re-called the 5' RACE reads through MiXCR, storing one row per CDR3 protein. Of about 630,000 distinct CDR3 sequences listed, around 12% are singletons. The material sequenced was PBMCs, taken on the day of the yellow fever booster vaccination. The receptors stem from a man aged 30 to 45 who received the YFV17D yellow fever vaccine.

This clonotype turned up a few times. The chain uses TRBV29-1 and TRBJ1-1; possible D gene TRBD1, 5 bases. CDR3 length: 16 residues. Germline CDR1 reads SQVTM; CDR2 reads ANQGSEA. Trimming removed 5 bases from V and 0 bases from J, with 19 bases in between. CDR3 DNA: TGCAGCGTTCAAGGGGTAGTAAACCGAATGAACACTGAAGCTTTCTTT. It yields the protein CSVQGVVNRMNTEAFF.

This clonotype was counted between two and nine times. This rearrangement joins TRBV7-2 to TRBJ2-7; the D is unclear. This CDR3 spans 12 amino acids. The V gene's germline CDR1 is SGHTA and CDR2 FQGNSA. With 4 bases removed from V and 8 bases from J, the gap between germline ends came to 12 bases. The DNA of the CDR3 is TGTGCCAGCAGCTCAGATAGTCGGAAGCAGTACTTC. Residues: CASSSDSRKQYF.

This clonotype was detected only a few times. The CDR3 loop reads CASSLDRGTPGANVLTF. CDR3 DNA: TGTGCCAGCAGTCTTGACAGGGGGACTCCTGGGGCCAACGTCCTGACTTTC. The chain combines TRBV28 with TRBJ2-6; 9 nucleotides align to TRBD1. Germline V gene data show CDR1 as MDHEN and CDR2 as SYDVKM. V trimming: 5 bases; J trimming: 2 bases; junction bases outside the gene matches: 7. The CDR3 is made up of 17 amino acids. Using reference TRBV28 and TRBJ2-6 for the parts outside the CDR3, the full variable domain is DVKVTQSSRYLVKRTGEKVFLECVQDMDHENMFWYRQDPGLGLRLIYFSYDVKMKEKGDIPEGYSVSREKKERFSLILESASTNQTSMYLCASSLDRGTPGANVLTFGAGSRLTVL.

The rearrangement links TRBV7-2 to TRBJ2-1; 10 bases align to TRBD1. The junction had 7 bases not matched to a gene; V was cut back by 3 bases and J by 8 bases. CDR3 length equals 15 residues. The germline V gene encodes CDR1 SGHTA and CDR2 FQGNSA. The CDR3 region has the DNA TGTGCCAGCAGCTTCTCGGGACAGGGGCTCCATGAGCAGTTCTTC. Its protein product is CASSFSGQGLHEQFF.

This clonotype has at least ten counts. CDR3 sequence (DNA): TGTGCCAGCTCACCTCCCTCGGACGAGCAGTACTTC. Its protein product is CASSPPSDEQYF. The rearrangement joins TRBV18 to TRBJ2-7; D uncertain. From germline, CDR1 is KGHSH and CDR2 LQKENI. The CDR3 length is 12 residues. The V gene lost 3 bases and the J gene lost 5 bases, with 8 bases spanning the gap.

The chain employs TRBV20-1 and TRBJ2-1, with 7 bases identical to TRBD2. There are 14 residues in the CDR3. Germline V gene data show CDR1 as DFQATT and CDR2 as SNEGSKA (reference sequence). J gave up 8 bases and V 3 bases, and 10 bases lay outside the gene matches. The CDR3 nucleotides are TGCAGTGCTAGTCCGCGAAGCGGGAAATATGAGCAGTTCTTC. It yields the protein CSASPRSGKYEQFF.

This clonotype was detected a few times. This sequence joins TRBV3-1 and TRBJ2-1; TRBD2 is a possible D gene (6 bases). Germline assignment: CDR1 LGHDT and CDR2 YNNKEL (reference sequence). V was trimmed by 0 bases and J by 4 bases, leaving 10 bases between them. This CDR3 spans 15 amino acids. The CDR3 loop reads CASSQELAAYNEQFF. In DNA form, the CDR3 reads TGTGCCAGCAGCCAAGAACTAGCAGCTTACAATGAGCAGTTCTTC.

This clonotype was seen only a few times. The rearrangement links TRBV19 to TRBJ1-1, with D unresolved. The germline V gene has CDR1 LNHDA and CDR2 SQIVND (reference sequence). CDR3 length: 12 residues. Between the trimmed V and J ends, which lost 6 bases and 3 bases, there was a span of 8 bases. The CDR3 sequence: CASREEYTEAFF. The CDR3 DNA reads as TGTGCCAGTAGGGAGGAGTACACTGAAGCTTTCTTT.

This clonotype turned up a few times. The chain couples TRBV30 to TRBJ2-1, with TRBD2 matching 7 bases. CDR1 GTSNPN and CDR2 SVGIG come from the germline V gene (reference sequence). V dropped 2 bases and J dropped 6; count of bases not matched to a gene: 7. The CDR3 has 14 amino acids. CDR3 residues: CAWSLGGSGNEQFF. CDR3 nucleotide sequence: TGTGCCTGGAGTCTTGGCGGGAGCGGCAATGAGCAGTTCTTC.

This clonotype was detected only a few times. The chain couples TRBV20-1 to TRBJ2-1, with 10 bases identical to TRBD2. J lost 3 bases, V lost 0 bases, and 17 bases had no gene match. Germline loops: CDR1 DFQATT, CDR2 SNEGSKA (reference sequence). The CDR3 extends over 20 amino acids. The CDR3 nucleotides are TGCAGTGCTAGAGACCCGCTAGGGGGACTAGCGATAGGCTTCTACAATGAGCAGTTCTTC. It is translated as CSARDPLGGLAIGFYNEQFF.

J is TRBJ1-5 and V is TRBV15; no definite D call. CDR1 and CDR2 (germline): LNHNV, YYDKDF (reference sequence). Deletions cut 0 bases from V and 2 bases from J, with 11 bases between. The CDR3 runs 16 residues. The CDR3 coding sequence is TGTGCCACCAGCAGAGAAGCGGTCTGGGGCAATCAGCCCCAGCATTTT. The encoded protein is CATSREAVWGNQPQHF.

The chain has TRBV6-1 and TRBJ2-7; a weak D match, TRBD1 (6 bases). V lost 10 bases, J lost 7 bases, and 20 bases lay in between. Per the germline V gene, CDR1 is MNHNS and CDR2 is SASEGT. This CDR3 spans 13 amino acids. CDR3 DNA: TGTGCCATCAGAACAGGGTCCATCACGGAGCAGTACTTC. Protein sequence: CAIRTGSITEQYF.

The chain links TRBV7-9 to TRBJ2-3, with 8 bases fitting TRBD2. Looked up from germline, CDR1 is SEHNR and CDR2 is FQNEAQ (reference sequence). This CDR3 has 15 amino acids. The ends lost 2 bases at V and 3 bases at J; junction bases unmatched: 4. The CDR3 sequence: CASSLTAGGTDTQYF. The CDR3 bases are TGTGCCAGCAGCTTAACCGCGGGAGGTACAGATACGCAGTATTTT.

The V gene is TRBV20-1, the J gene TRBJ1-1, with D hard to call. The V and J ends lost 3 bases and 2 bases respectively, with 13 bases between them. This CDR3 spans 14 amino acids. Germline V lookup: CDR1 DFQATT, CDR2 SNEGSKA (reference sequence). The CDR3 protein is CSASSSTLNTEAFF. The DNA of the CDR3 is TGCAGTGCTAGTTCCAGTACTCTTAACACTGAAGCTTTCTTT.

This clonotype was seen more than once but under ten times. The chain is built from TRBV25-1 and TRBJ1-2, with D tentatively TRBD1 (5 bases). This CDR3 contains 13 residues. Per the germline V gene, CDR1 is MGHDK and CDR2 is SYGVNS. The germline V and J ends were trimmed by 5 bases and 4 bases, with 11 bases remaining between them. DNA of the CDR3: TGTGCCAGCAGTCCACAGGCTGGCTATGGCTACACCTTC. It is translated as CASSPQAGYGYTF.

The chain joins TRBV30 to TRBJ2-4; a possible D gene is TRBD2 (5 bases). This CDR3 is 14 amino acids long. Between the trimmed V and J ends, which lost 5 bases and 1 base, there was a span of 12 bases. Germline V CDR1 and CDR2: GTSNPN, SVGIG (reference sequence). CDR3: CAWLGGPAKNIQYF. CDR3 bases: TGTGCCTGGTTGGGCGGGCCCGCCAAAAACATTCAGTACTTC.

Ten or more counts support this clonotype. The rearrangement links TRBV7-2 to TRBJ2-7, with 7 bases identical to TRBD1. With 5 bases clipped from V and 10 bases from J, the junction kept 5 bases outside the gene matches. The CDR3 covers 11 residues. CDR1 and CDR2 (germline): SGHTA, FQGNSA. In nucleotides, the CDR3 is TGTGCCAGCAGCAAAGGACAGGTTCAGTACTTC. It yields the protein CASSKGQVQYF.

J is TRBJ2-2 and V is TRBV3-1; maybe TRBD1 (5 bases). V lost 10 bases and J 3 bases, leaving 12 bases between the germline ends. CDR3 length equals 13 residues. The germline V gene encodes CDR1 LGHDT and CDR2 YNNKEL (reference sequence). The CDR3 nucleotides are TGTGCCATCAAAGACAGATACACCGGGGAGCTGTTTTTT. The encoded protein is CAIKDRYTGELFF. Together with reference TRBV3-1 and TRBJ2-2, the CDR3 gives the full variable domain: DTAVSQTPKYLVTQMGNDKSIKCEQNLGHDTMYWYKQDSKKFLKIMFSYNNKELIINETVPNRFSPKSPDKAHLNLHINSLELGDSAVYFCAIKDRYTGELFFGEGSRLTVL.

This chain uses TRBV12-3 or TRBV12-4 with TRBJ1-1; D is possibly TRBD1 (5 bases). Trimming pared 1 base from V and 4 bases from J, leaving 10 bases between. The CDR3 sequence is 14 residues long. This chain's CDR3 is CASSLGETATEAFF. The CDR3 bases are TGTGCCAGCAGTTTAGGTGAGACAGCCACTGAAGCTTTCTTT.

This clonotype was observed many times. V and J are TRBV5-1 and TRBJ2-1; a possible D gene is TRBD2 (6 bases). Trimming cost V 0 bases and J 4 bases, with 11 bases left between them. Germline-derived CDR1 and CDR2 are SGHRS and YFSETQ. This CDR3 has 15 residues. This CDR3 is CASSLAGTPYNEQFF. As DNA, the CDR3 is TGCGCCAGCAGCTTGGCCGGGACTCCGTACAATGAGCAGTTCTTC.

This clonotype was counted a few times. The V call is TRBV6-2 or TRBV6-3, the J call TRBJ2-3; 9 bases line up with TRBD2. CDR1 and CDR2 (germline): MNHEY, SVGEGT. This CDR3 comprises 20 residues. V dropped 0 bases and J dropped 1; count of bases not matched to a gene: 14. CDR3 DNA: TGTGCCAGCAGTTACTCGAGCGGCGTAGCGGGAGTTTCGGGCACAGATACGCAGTATTTT. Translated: CASSYSSGVAGVSGTDTQYF.

In DNA form, the CDR3 reads TGCGCCAGCAGTCAATCAGAGCGGGCCTCCTACAATGAGCAGTTCTTC. Translating gives CASSQSERASYNEQFF. The chain carries TRBV23-1 and TRBJ2-1; D possibly corresponds to TRBD2 (6 bases). TRBV23-1 is designated an ORF whose function remains uncertain. The CDR3 extends over 16 amino acids. V dropped 0 bases and J dropped 0 bases, with 9 bases sitting between them.

As DNA, the CDR3 is TGTGCCAGCAGCTTAGTAATTGGTGGGAGAGGAGGGCAAGAGACCCAGTACTTC. Encoded protein: CASSLVIGGRGGQETQYF. The chain uses TRBV11-2 and TRBJ2-5; tentatively, D is TRBD2 (6 bases). Germline loops: CDR1 SGHAT, CDR2 FQNNGV. The CDR3 consists of 18 residues. V lost 1 base to trimming and J lost 2 bases, with 20 bases between them.

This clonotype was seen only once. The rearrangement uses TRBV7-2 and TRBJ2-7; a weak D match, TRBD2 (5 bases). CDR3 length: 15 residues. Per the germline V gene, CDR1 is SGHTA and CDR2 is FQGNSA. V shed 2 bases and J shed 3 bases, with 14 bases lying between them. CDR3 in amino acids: CASSLLAEVYYEQYF. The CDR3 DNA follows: TGTGCCAGCAGCTTATTGGCGGAGGTATACTACGAGCAGTACTTC.

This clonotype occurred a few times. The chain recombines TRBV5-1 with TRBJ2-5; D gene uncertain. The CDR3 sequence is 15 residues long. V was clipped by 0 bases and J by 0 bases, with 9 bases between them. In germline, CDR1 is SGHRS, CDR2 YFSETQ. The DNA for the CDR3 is TGCGCCAGCAGCTTGGTTAGAAGCAACCAAGAGACCCAGTACTTC. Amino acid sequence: CASSLVRSNQETQYF.

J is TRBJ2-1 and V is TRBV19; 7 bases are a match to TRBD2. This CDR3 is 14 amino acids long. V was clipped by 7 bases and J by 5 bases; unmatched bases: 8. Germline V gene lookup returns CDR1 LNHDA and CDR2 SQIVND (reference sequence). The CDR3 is CASTHLADHNEQFF. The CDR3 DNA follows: TGTGCCAGTACCCATCTAGCGGACCACAATGAGCAGTTCTTC.